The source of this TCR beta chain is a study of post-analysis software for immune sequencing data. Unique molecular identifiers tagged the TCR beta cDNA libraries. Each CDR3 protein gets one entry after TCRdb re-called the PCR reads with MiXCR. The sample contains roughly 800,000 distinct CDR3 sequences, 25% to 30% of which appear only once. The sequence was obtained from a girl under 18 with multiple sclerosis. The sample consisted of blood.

CDR3 bases: TGCAGAGCCTGGGACGGGATATATGGCTACACCTTC. Amino acid sequence: CRAWDGIYGYTF. The chain uses TRBV29-1 and TRBJ1-2, with D tentatively TRBD1 (5 bases). CDR1 is SQVTM and CDR2 is ANQGSEA in the germline V gene. The CDR3 has 12 residues.